The 6 T cell receptor beta chains reported below all come from one sample, sequenced in a study of OX40 agonist ivuxolimab in advanced cancers. Repertoires were generated with immunoSEQ multiplex PCR, while TCRdb's copy carries only in-frame clones and drops some. The sample lists under 85,000 clones, about 85% occurring once. The sequences come from CD4+ or CD8+ T cells sorted from blood, collected in a trial of the OX40 agonist ivuxolimab. The receptor source for this set is an adult with an advanced solid tumor such as melanoma, head and neck, liver or kidney cancer.

The gene calls are TRBV9 and TRBJ1-1; 7 bases align to TRBD1. Germline loops: CDR1 SGDLS, CDR2 YYNGEE. The CDR3 has 13 amino acids. Germline trimming cut 4 bases from V and 9 bases from J; bases unmatched to any gene: 9. CDR3 loop: CASSPPAQGQAFF. In DNA, the CDR3 is TGTGCCAGCAGCCCACCGGCACAGGGGCAAGCTTTCTTT.

The chain employs TRBV7-2 and TRBJ1-2; TRBD1 aligns across 8 bases. The germline V gene has CDR1 SGHTA and CDR2 FQGNSA. V lost 6 bases to trimming and J lost 6 bases; unmatched junction nucleotides: 6. The CDR3 has 13 amino acids. CDR3 sequence (DNA): TGTGCCAGCAGTCAGGGGGCGTCGAATGGCTACACCTTC. Translated: CASSQGASNGYTF.

V and J are TRBV2 and TRBJ2-1; 10 bases are shared with TRBD1. This CDR3 contains 15 residues. Unmatched junction bases numbered 5, after V lost 4 bases and J lost 5 bases. The V gene's germline CDR1 is SNHLY and CDR2 FYNNEI. The CDR3 loop reads CASSARTGGHNEQFF. The CDR3 nucleotides read TGTGCCAGCAGTGCCCGGACAGGGGGTCACAATGAGCAGTTCTTC. The full variable domain, in which reference TRBV2 and TRBJ2-1 provide the parts outside the CDR3, is EPEVTQTPSHQVTQMGQEVILRCVPISNHLYFYWYRQILGQKVEFLVSFYNNEISEKSEIFDDQFSVERPDGSNFTLKIRSTKLEDSAMYFCASSARTGGHNEQFFGPGTRLTVL.

V is TRBV6-5 and J is TRBJ1-2, with D perhaps TRBD1 (6 bases). This CDR3 has 12 residues. Germline assignment: CDR1 MNHEY and CDR2 SVGAGI. The germline V and J ends were trimmed by 6 bases and 8 bases, with 13 bases remaining between them. The CDR3 DNA follows: TGTGCCAGCAGACCCCAGGGGAGGGGCTACACCTTC. This gives the protein CASRPQGRGYTF.

In its sample, this clone was seen once. This rearrangement joins TRBV7-2 to TRBJ1-1; 7 nucleotides agree with TRBD1. Germline V lookup: CDR1 SGHTA, CDR2 FQGNSA. CDR3 length equals 15 residues. V dropped 5 bases and J dropped 3; count of bases not matched to a gene: 9. CDR3: CASSPGFRGDTEAFF. The DNA of the CDR3 is TGTGCCAGCAGCCCGGGTTTCAGGGGGGACACTGAAGCTTTCTTT.

This chain's CDR3 is CASSSWTSGTSGETQYF. The CDR3 DNA reads as TGTGCCAGCAGTTCCTGGACTAGCGGGACTTCCGGGGAGACCCAGTACTTC. The chain carries TRBV28 and TRBJ2-5, with TRBD2 matching 12 bases. The ends lost 4 bases at V and 5 bases at J; junction bases unmatched: 11. Germline V gene data show CDR1 as MDHEN and CDR2 as SYDVKM. The CDR3 length is 17 residues.